Presented here are 27 T cell receptor beta chains from one specimen sequenced in a study of neoadjuvant anti-PD-1 for oral cavity cancer. Sequencing used immunoSEQ multiplex PCR; TCRdb keeps in-frame clones, though not all of them. The repertoire holds roughly 15,000 clones, with roughly 41% as singletons. Noted time point: after neoadjuvant nivolumab, at surgical resection. The material was tumor tissue, obtained after nivolumab (anti-PD-1) treatment. These receptors originate from a person aged 35-79 years with oral cavity squamous cell carcinoma.

The chain joins TRBV2 to TRBJ2-2; 7 bases line up with TRBD1. The length of the CDR3 is 13 residues. The trim removed 6 bases at V and 7 bases at J, leaving 5 bases unmatched. Germline CDR1 reads SNHLY; CDR2 reads FYNNEI. The CDR3 sequence is CASSVQGIGELFF. The DNA of the CDR3 is TGTGCCAGCAGCGTACAGGGGATCGGGGAGCTGTTTTTT.

This clone has ten or more counts. The gene calls are TRBV5-4 and TRBJ2-5; TRBD2 agrees at 7 bases. In germline, CDR1 is SGHNT, CDR2 YYREEE (reference sequence). This CDR3 is built from 15 residues. Germline trimming cut 4 bases from V and 2 bases from J; bases unmatched to any gene: 8. The CDR3 here is CASSRYRGEQETQYF. The DNA of the CDR3 is TGTGCCAGCAGCCGCTACCGGGGGGAACAAGAGACCCAGTACTTC.

This chain connects TRBV5-4 to TRBJ2-1, with D uncertain. Germline values: CDR1 SGHNT, CDR2 YYREEE (reference sequence). There are 14 residues in the CDR3. Between the trimmed V and J ends, which lost 0 bases and 6 bases, there was a span of 10 bases. CDR3 protein: CASSLDNPSNEQFF. CDR3 DNA sequence: TGTGCCAGCAGCTTGGATAATCCCTCCAATGAGCAGTTCTTC. Full variable domain (rest looked up from reference TRBV5-4 and TRBJ2-1): ETGVTQSPTHLIKTRGQQVTLRCSSQSGHNTVSWYQQALGQGPQFIFQYYREEENGRGNFPPRFSGLQFPNYSSELNVNALELDDSALYLCASSLDNPSNEQFFGPGTRLTVL.

The genes are TRBV19 and TRBJ2-2; 10 bases line up with TRBD1. In germline, CDR1 is LNHDA, CDR2 SQIVND (reference sequence). The CDR3 loop spans 16 amino acids. Losses at the gene ends were 4 bases for V and 5 bases for J; bases not matched to a gene: 7. CDR3 in amino acids: CASSTLGQGRTGELFF. In DNA form, the CDR3 reads TGTGCCAGTAGTACCTTGGGACAGGGGAGGACCGGGGAGCTGTTTTTT.

J is TRBJ1-2 and V is TRBV14; D is ambiguous. Between the trimmed V and J ends, which lost 3 bases and 8 bases, there was a span of 10 bases. Germline assignment: CDR1 SGHDN and CDR2 FVKESK. This CDR3 has 12 residues. The DNA of the CDR3 is TGTGCCAGCAGCCATGGCCCGGGGGGCTACACCTTC. It is translated as CASSHGPGGYTF.

The J gene is TRBJ1-2, the V gene TRBV9; 9 bases are a match to TRBD1. The ends lost 8 bases at V and 8 bases at J; junction bases unmatched: 7. The CDR3 runs to 12 residues. Germline V CDR1 and CDR2: SGDLS, YYNGEE. The CDR3, as DNA: TGTGCCAGTGGGGACAGGGTCGGGGGCTACACCTTC. It specifies CASGDRVGGYTF.

This clone showed up just a few times. The chain couples TRBV5-6 to TRBJ1-1; D might be TRBD1 (5 bases). The V end was cut by 4 bases, the J end by 8 bases, with 12 bases between. CDR3 size: 12 residues. Germline CDR1 is SGHDT and CDR2 is YYEEEE. Written as DNA, the CDR3 is TGTGCCAGCAGCAAACAAGGGACCGAAGCTTTCTTT. Protein product: CASSKQGTEAFF.

This CDR3 is CAISLSGDYGYTF. Here the CDR3 DNA reads TGTGCCATCAGCCTATCAGGGGACTATGGCTACACCTTC. J is TRBJ1-2 and V is TRBV10-3; TRBD1 is a possible D gene (6 bases). CDR3 length: 13 amino acids. V shed 6 bases and J shed 3 bases, with 11 bases lying between them. Germline V gene data show CDR1 as ENHRY and CDR2 as SYGVKD.

This chain uses TRBV7-9 with TRBJ1-2, with unresolved D. The ends were cut back, 2 bases at V and 3 bases at J, with 7 bases in the middle. The CDR3 covers 13 residues. Germline CDR1 is SEHNR and CDR2 is FQNEAQ (reference sequence). This CDR3 reads CASSLSGYYGYTF. The DNA of the CDR3 is TGTGCCAGCAGCTTATCCGGGTACTATGGCTACACCTTC. Complete variable domain (other parts from reference TRBV7-9 and TRBJ1-2): DTGVSQNPRHKITKRGQNVTFRCDPISEHNRLYWYRQTLGQGPEFLTYFQNEAQLEKSRLLSDRFSAERPKGSFSTLEIQRTEQGDSAMYLCASSLSGYYGYTFGSGTRLTVV.

The J gene is TRBJ2-2, the V gene TRBV6-5; possible D gene TRBD1, 5 bases. The CDR3 consists of 14 residues. Germline CDR1 is MNHEY and CDR2 is SVGAGI. Trimming took 10 bases from V and 1 from J, leaving 13 bases between them. This chain's CDR3 is CATWAGMNTGELFF. The DNA of the CDR3 is TGTGCCACCTGGGCAGGGATGAACACCGGGGAGCTGTTTTTT.

This chain connects TRBV7-4 to TRBJ2-7; 7 bases line up with TRBD1. Looked up from germline, CDR1 is SGHVT and CDR2 is SQSDAQ. This CDR3 has 17 amino acids. V lost 2 bases, J lost 0 bases, and 10 bases stayed unmatched. The DNA of the CDR3 is TGTGCCAGCAGCTTACCTCGGACAGGAGAAAGCTCCTACGAGCAGTACTTC. Encoded protein: CASSLPRTGESSYEQYF.

There are a few counts of this clone. V gene TRBV5-4 combines with J gene TRBJ2-2; D gene unclear. CDR3 size: 13 residues. CDR1 is SGHNT, CDR2 YYREEE, per germline (reference sequence). Trimming took 10 bases from V and 5 from J, leaving 15 bases between them. In nucleotides, the CDR3 is TGTGCCGCTCTCACATCCGAAACCGGGGAGCTGTTTTTT. This sequence encodes CAALTSETGELFF.

The V gene is TRBV29-1, the J gene TRBJ2-2, with unresolved D. The V end was cut by 2 bases, the J end by 3 bases, with 4 bases between. The germline CDR1 and CDR2 sequences are SQVTM and ANQGSEA. The CDR3 consists of 12 residues. This CDR3 reads CSVEKYTGELFF. DNA of the CDR3: TGCAGCGTTGAAAAGTACACCGGGGAGCTGTTTTTT.

The chain uses TRBV28 and TRBJ2-7; the D gene could be TRBD1 or TRBD2 (6 bases each). Per germline, CDR1 MDHEN and CDR2 SYDVKM. V lost 7 bases to trimming and J lost 3 bases, with 19 bases between them. This CDR3 has 15 amino acids. CDR3 in DNA: TGTGCCAGCACCTCCCTTAGGGGGGCGATCTACGAGCAGTACTTC. It specifies CASTSLRGAIYEQYF.

This clone was seen only a few times. The chain uses TRBV4-3 and TRBJ1-5, with unresolved D. This CDR3 contains 13 residues. Germline lookup yields CDR1 LGHNA and CDR2 YSLEER. With 0 bases removed from V and 6 bases from J, the gap between germline ends came to 6 bases. In nucleotides, the CDR3 is TGCGCCAGCAGCCAAGATAAGGGTCAGCCCCAGCATTTT. It encodes CASSQDKGQPQHF.

The chain recombines TRBV4-3 with TRBJ2-1; TRBD2 is a possible D gene (7 bases). Trimming left V 6 bases short and J 5 bases short, with 20 bases between. This CDR3 spans 16 amino acids. Germline V gene sequence: CDR1 LGHNA, CDR2 YSLEER. The CDR3 loop is CASSCLLGGPHNEQFF. For the CDR3, the DNA is TGCGCCAGCAGTTGCCTATTGGGGGGGCCACACAATGAGCAGTTCTTC.

The chain has TRBV9 and TRBJ2-1; D possibly matches TRBD1 or TRBD2 (6 bases each). The CDR3 loop spans 17 amino acids. Per the germline V gene, CDR1 is SGDLS and CDR2 is YYNGEE. Trimming removed 6 bases from V and 0 bases from J, with 19 bases in between. The DNA for the CDR3 is TGTGCCAGCACCCGAGACGGGGGCCCTAGCTCCTACAATGAGCAGTTCTTC. This translates into CASTRDGGPSSYNEQFF.

This clone has more than one count but fewer than ten. The chain recombines TRBV10-2 with TRBJ2-7; TRBD2 aligns across 11 bases. The germline V gene encodes CDR1 WSHSY and CDR2 SAAADI. This CDR3 is built from 15 residues. Unmatched junction bases numbered 9, after V lost 2 bases and J lost 9 bases. The CDR3: CASSERVAGGHGQYF. CDR3 nucleotides: TGCGCCAGCAGTGAGAGGGTAGCGGGGGGGCATGGGCAGTACTTC.

The rearrangement joins TRBV5-4 to TRBJ2-1; 8 nucleotides agree with TRBD2. CDR1 is SGHNT, CDR2 YYREEE, per germline (reference sequence). The junction had 3 bases not matched to a gene; V was cut back by 0 bases and J by 1 base. The CDR3 totals 16 residues. CDR3 nucleotides: TGTGCCAGCAGCTTGGGTCGGGGGGGGTCCTACAATGAGCAGTTCTTC. Protein product: CASSLGRGGSYNEQFF. Combining the CDR3 with reference TRBV5-4 and TRBJ2-1 gives the whole variable domain ETGVTQSPTHLIKTRGQQVTLRCSSQSGHNTVSWYQQALGQGPQFIFQYYREEENGRGNFPPRFSGLQFPNYSSELNVNALELDDSALYLCASSLGRGGSYNEQFFGPGTRLTVL.

This chain connects TRBV18 to TRBJ2-7; 9 bases line up with TRBD1. Germline V gene data show CDR1 as KGHSH and CDR2 as LQKENI. This CDR3 contains 13 residues. Germline trimming cut 6 bases from V and 5 bases from J; bases unmatched to any gene: 5. This chain's CDR3 is CASSGTGINEQYF. In DNA form, the CDR3 reads TGTGCCAGCTCCGGGACAGGGATCAACGAGCAGTACTTC.

V gene TRBV18 combines with J gene TRBJ2-5; a possible D gene is TRBD1 (5 bases). Trimming removed 3 bases from V and 5 bases from J, with 7 bases in between. This CDR3 region has 12 residues. Per the germline V gene, CDR1 is KGHSH and CDR2 is LQKENI. CDR3 loop: CASSPDMETQYF. CDR3 in DNA: TGTGCCAGCTCACCGGACATGGAGACCCAGTACTTC.

This clone is classed as medium-sized. The chain combines TRBV10-2 with TRBJ2-7, with a tentative D call TRBD1 (6 bases). Looked up from germline, CDR1 is WSHSY and CDR2 is SAAADI. This CDR3 spans 12 amino acids. Trimming left V 3 bases short and J 7 bases short, with 10 bases between. The CDR3 DNA reads TGCGCCAGCAGTGAACAGGGTTTAGAGCAGTACTTC. Amino acids: CASSEQGLEQYF.

The chain uses TRBV28 and TRBJ2-3; 8 bases map to TRBD2. This CDR3 region has 17 residues. CDR1 and CDR2 (germline): MDHEN, SYDVKM. Trimming at V came to 10 bases and at J to 3 bases, leaving 18 bases not matched to a gene. CDR3 nucleotide sequence: TGTGCCACCCAGTTTAACGGGGGGGCAATTTATACAGATACGCAGTATTTT. Encoded protein: CATQFNGGAIYTDTQYF.

The sample holds a few counts of this clone. The rearrangement joins TRBV4-3 to TRBJ2-5, with 12 bases identical to TRBD1. This CDR3 contains 16 residues. Trimming at V came to 4 bases and at J to 6 bases, leaving 9 bases not matched to a gene. Germline assignment: CDR1 LGHNA and CDR2 YSLEER. CDR3 nucleotide sequence: TGCGCCAGCAGCCGTGTTGGGACAGGGGGCTTAAAGACCCAGTACTTC. Translating gives CASSRVGTGGLKTQYF.

The CDR3 sequence is CATSRSTGSGQPQHF. In DNA form, the CDR3 reads TGTGCCACCAGCAGGAGTACAGGGTCCGGTCAGCCCCAGCATTTT. The chain is built from TRBV15 and TRBJ1-5, with D perhaps matching TRBD1 (6 bases). V lost 3 bases and J lost 6, with 15 bases in between. Germline V gene sequence: CDR1 LNHNV, CDR2 YYDKDF (reference sequence). The CDR3 runs 15 residues. The full variable domain, rest sourced from reference TRBV15 and TRBJ1-5, is DAMVIQNPRYQVTQFGKPVTLSCSQTLNHNVMYWYQQKSSQAPKLLFHYYDKDFNNEADTPDNFQSRRPNTSFCFLDIRSPGLGDTAMYLCATSRSTGSGQPQHFGDGTRLSIL.

The chain has TRBV6-5 and TRBJ2-7, with 7 bases matching TRBD2. The J segment lost 6 bases and the V segment lost 7 bases, leaving 12 bases of the junction unmatched. This CDR3 contains 14 residues. Germline V gene lookup returns CDR1 MNHEY and CDR2 SVGAGI. CDR3 nucleotide sequence: TGTGCCAGCACCCGGGGACGGGGGGAGGGCGAGCAGTACTTC. Its protein product is CASTRGRGEGEQYF.

CDR3 amino acids: CASSPTGATEAFF. CDR3 bases: TGTGCCAGCTCACCTACAGGGGCTACTGAAGCTTTCTTT. This sequence joins TRBV18 and TRBJ1-1; 7 bases map to TRBD1. V lost 3 bases to trimming and J lost 5 bases; unmatched junction nucleotides: 3. Germline V lookup: CDR1 KGHSH, CDR2 LQKENI. This CDR3 spans 13 amino acids.